This TCR beta chain stems from a study of T cell responses to AZD1222 COVID-19 vaccine. Recipients boosted at about 4 weeks or about 12 weeks are pooled. General study findings and limits: Donors skewed white British and female; clonal diversity was possibly underestimated. It was only after the peak T cell response that any repertoires were sampled.

This clone occurred a few times. What it recognizes is unknown. Assay: immunoSEQ multiplex PCR; the TCRdb copy retains only in-frame clones and omits some. The sample records 150,000 to 180,000 clones, 75% to 90% being singletons. The sequence was collected from an adult who received the AZD1222 COVID-19 vaccine. Sequencing was performed on peripheral blood, taken 28 days after the second AZD1222 dose.

The CDR3 region is CASSDLGAAGETQYF. DNA for the CDR3: TGTGCCAGCAGTGACCTGGGGGCTGCAGGAGAGACCCAGTACTTC. The chain carries TRBV2 and TRBJ2-5, with D possibly TRBD1 on 6 matching bases. CDR1 SNHLY and CDR2 FYNNEI come from the germline V gene. Trimming stripped 3 bases from V and 4 bases from J, with 15 bases between. There are 15 residues in the CDR3.